This T cell receptor beta chain was observed in a study of blood T cell repertoires in COVID-19. About the research overall: Two consecutive negative NP/OP PCR tests, clearance, or resolved symptoms defined Cohort 3 recovery. Italy, Spain and the United States were the sources of the convalescent and acute COVID-19 samples.

The assay was immunoSEQ multiplex PCR, and TCRdb's table has in-frame clones only and misses some. The table shows some 200,000 clones, with roughly 84% occurring only once. CDR1 is MNHEY, CDR2 SVGEGT, per germline. V lost 5 bases and J lost 6, with 8 bases in between. This CDR3 is 11 amino acids long. Enrolled through a virtual design, the participants were between 18 and 89 years of age and came from about two dozen US areas. Participants' own reports of clinical history determined their cohort assignment. What was sequenced was PBMCs or T cells enriched from blood (not recorded which). The sequence derives from a man aged 30-40 years in a cohort exposed to, infected with or recovered from COVID-19 (not recorded which). The gene calls are TRBV6-2 or TRBV6-3 and TRBJ2-7, with D perhaps TRBD1 (6 bases). CDR3 protein: CASSRTVEQYF. Written as DNA, the CDR3 is TGTGCCAGCAGTCGGACAGTCGAGCAGTACTTC.